A selection of T cell receptor beta chains follows, all from one sample in a study of T cell responses to AZD1222 COVID-19 vaccine. Clones were read by immunoSEQ multiplex PCR, and TCRdb kept only the in-frame ones, dropping some. There are 130,000 to 150,000 clones in the sample; just over 90% occur only once, and more than 3% lies in the top ten. The input for sequencing was peripheral blood, taken on day 0 of AZD1222 vaccination. The receptors were gathered from an adult in good health. Each CDR3 is given with its conserved first and last residue. The D gene is left open where the match is weak.

cdr3_length	d_call	v_call	cdr3_aa
15	-	TRBV6-2/TRBV6-3	CASSRGLATRSEQFF
14	-	TRBV7-2	CASSSQAGNYGYTF
13	-	TRBV6-5	CASSQRPRPEQFF
12	-	TRBV7-9	CASSLSPYEQYF
15	TRBD1	TRBV25-1	CASSEGQEIGQPQHF
12	TRBD2	TRBV30	CAWSTGGPLQYF
15	-	TRBV5-1	CASSGSGGPGNTIYF
12	-	TRBV10-3	CAISEVLDEQFF
16	-	TRBV6-2/TRBV6-3	CASSPLRLGANQPQHF
15	-	TRBV7-2	CASSFGGKGTYEQYF
14	-	TRBV30	CAWSVDTWNTEAFF
13	-	TRBV7-9	CASSSGTYEKLFF
14	-	TRBV5-1	CASSLQVGLKTQYF
17	TRBD2	TRBV5-4	CASRQLQGPSGSHEQYF
16	TRBD1	TRBV13	CASSLHEDRFIGGYTF
12	TRBD1	TRBV29-1	CSVEQGGTEAFF
15	TRBD2	TRBV29-1	CSVEGLTSGDYEQFF
14	-	TRBV19	CASSLQGLNTEAFF
13	-	TRBV27	CASSFGGVGEQYF
13	-	TRBV9	CASSVGRLEGYTF
14	-	TRBV11-3	CASSPGQGTDTQYF
16	-	TRBV7-2	CASSLVSGPSNQPQHF
14	TRBD1	TRBV4-3	CASSQVVGGAEQYF
13	-	TRBV30	CALTVATNEKLFF
13	TRBD1	TRBV7-9	CASSPTGTGELFF
14	-	TRBV5-6	CASSLGAENYGYTF
15	-	TRBV6-2/TRBV6-3	CASSNPGPESGELFF
12	-	TRBV29-1	CSIGMVGEKLFF
14	-	TRBV7-2	CASSPSRVGTEAFF
14	-	TRBV7-9	CASSFEATNEKLFF
18	-	TRBV18	CASSPPVEGQSVPNEQFF
15	-	TRBV9	CASSVEGTAVGPLHF
14	-	TRBV27	CASSSLGLTDTQYF
13	-	TRBV12-3/TRBV12-4	CASSPQGGDEQFF
14	-	TRBV11-2	CASSFKGGANEQFF
13	-	TRBV7-9	CASSLGVAPEAFF
15	-	TRBV5-6	CASSFPGDGGYEQYF
11	-	TRBV12-5	CASGFKVQAFF
11	-	TRBV2	CASGPYTEAFF
16	-	TRBV11-2	CASSHLDAPNTGELFF
15	TRBD1	TRBV5-1	CASSVDRDSNSPLHF
14	-	TRBV7-9	CASSLGLLKYEQYF
13	-	TRBV19	CASSPPATDTQYF
13	-	TRBV19	CASSIRQYQPQHF
13	-	TRBV6-5	CASSSGGSEKLFF
14	-	TRBV29-1	CSVSPQGTNTEAFF
15	-	TRBV15	CATSRDMPENTEAFF
15	-	TRBV5-1	CASSLGAGMNTEAFF